The text below deals with one T cell receptor (beta chain). Trimming took off 5 bases at V and 4 bases at J, with 15 bases between the two ends. Germline V gene lookup returns CDR1 SGHRS and CDR2 YFSETQ. The CDR3 is 15 residues long. The data are from a study of blood T cell repertoires in COVID-19. On the study more broadly: Spain, Italy and the United States supplied samples that represented acute and convalescent COVID-19.

Under the authors' procedure: Reference gene primer amplification gave nucleated cell count estimates. Measured with immunoSEQ multiplex PCR; TCRdb has only the in-frame clones, and not every one. From that table come the V and J calls and clone size; the DNA was used to work out D and trimming. This sample has 34,000 or so clones, with more than 85% found just once. The TCR sequence derives from a man aged 55-75 years with active or convalescent COVID-19. V usage is TRBV5-1 and J usage is TRBJ2-2, with D tentatively TRBD2 (6 bases). The sample was peripheral blood. CDR3 amino acids: CASRAGPVGTGELFF. The CDR3 DNA follows: TGCGCCAGCAGGGCGGGGCCCGTAGGCACCGGGGAGCTGTTTTTT. Based on the CDR3 plus reference TRBV5-1 and TRBJ2-2, the full variable domain is KAGVTQTPRYLIKTRGQQVTLSCSPISGHRSVSWYQQTPGQGLQFLFEYFSETQRNKGNFPGRFSGRQFSNSRSEMNVSTLELGDSALYLCASRAGPVGTGELFFGEGSRLTVL.